The entry below describes one T cell receptor (beta chain). This sample was taken from a study of blood T cell repertoires in COVID-19. Study-wide background: Acute and convalescent COVID-19 specimens originated in the United States, Italy and Spain. PBMCs, B-cell-depleted T cells, or T cells provided the cDNA or gDNA that made up the material.

In the authors' workflow: Estimation of nucleated cell counts relied on the amplification of reference gene primers. Profiled with immunoSEQ multiplex PCR; TCRdb holds only in-frame clones, not every one. The D gene and trimming were derived from the DNA, and the V and J assignments and clone size from that table. The sample lists 100,000 to 120,000 clones, 70% to 90% occurring once. Trimming cost V 7 bases and J 2 bases, with 11 bases left between them. The CDR3 covers 13 residues. The V gene's germline CDR1 is MDHEN and CDR2 SYDVKM. Sequenced input: peripheral blood. The clonotype originates from a woman between 50 and 59 years old with acute or convalescent COVID-19. This chain links TRBV28 with TRBJ1-2, with D possibly TRBD1 on 6 matching bases. The CDR3 here is CASTEGGNYGYTF. As DNA, the CDR3 is TGTGCCAGCACCGAGGGGGGGAACTATGGCTACACCTTC.